A single sample gave rise to the 7 T cell receptor beta chains below, sequenced in a study of T cells in Graves' hyperthyroidism and ophthalmopathy (dated by TCRdb to the late 2010s). Libraries were constructed by multiplex PCR. Instrument on record: Illumina HiSeq 2000. The TCR beta CDR3 regions were amplified from the RNA transcripts. The first round of RT-PCR for the TCR CDR3 was performed with the HTBI primer set and the Qiagen OneStep RT-PCR kit. The public sequencing data were trimmed at Q25 with fastp and processed into clonotypes with MiXCR by TCRdb, which kept only in-frame beta chains. Identical CDR3 proteins give one entry, which carries the most common genes and DNA. A total of almost 250,000 distinct CDR3 sequences appear in this sample, approximately 23% of them only once. The top ten clones comprise 30% to 40% of the sample. The source material was blood. These receptors were obtained from a woman aged 40-49 years with Graves' ophthalmopathy.

This clonotype was detected many times. The genes are TRBV7-2 and TRBJ2-5, with D possibly matching TRBD1 (6 bases). Germline CDR1 is SGHTA and CDR2 is FQGNSA. Trimming stripped 3 bases from V and 1 base from J, with 15 bases between. The CDR3 sequence is 16 residues long. The CDR3 coding sequence is TGTGCCAGCAGCTTGGTGGCAGGGGCCTTCCAAGAGACCCAGTACTTC. It translates to CASSLVAGAFQETQYF.

Points on this clonotype: Compared with germline, one end of the junction differs, possibly owing to a read error. The chain couples TRBV14 to TRBJ2-7, with D tentatively TRBD1 (5 bases). This CDR3 comprises 14 residues. Germline-derived CDR1 and CDR2 are SGHDN and FVKESK. Here the CDR3 DNA reads TGTGCCAGCAGCCATCTGCACAGGCTCTACGAGCAGTCCTTC. This gives the protein CASSHLHRLYEQSF.

Ten or more counts support this clonotype. The V call is TRBV5-1, the J call TRBJ2-2; a possible D gene is TRBD1 (6 bases). V gave up 2 bases and J gave up 2 bases, with 10 bases separating them. This CDR3 has 15 amino acids. The germline CDR1 and CDR2 sequences are SGHRS and YFSETQ. CDR3 sequence: CASSFTGPNTGELFF. CDR3 DNA: TGCGCCAGCAGCTTTACAGGGCCCAACACCGGGGAGCTGTTTTTT.

This clonotype appeared many times. This chain's CDR3 is CATPAVSGSYTGELFF. Written as DNA, the CDR3 is TGTGCCACCCCGGCGGTTAGCGGGAGTTACACCGGGGAGCTGTTTTTT. The chain couples TRBV10-3 to TRBJ2-2; 9 bases map to TRBD2. The junction had 12 bases not matched to a gene; V was cut back by 10 bases and J by 3 bases. The CDR3 is made up of 16 amino acids. Per the germline V gene, CDR1 is ENHRY and CDR2 is SYGVKD.

This clonotype was seen more than once but under ten times. The chain uses TRBV24-1 and TRBJ1-5; 7 nucleotides line up with TRBD1. The CDR3 extends over 17 amino acids. J lost 0 bases, V lost 4 bases, and 8 bases had no gene match. The germline V gene has CDR1 KGHDR and CDR2 SFDVKD. CDR3 DNA: TGTGCCACCAGTGACGCTCCGGGACAGCTTAGCAATCAGCCCCAGCATTTT. Residues: CATSDAPGQLSNQPQHF.

This clonotype was recorded many times. This chain links TRBV6-5 with TRBJ2-7; D not resolved. With 2 bases removed from V and 3 bases from J, the gap between germline ends came to 8 bases. Germline V gives CDR1 MNHEY, CDR2 SVGAGI. The CDR3 consists of 13 residues. The CDR3 loop reads CASSYETLYEQYF. The CDR3 bases are TGTGCCAGCAGTTACGAGACTCTCTACGAGCAGTACTTC.

At least ten counts were recorded for this clonotype. The CDR3, as DNA: TGTGCCAGCAGCACAGGGTCTAATTCACCCCTCCACTTT. This encodes CASSTGSNSPLHF. The chain joins TRBV9 to TRBJ1-6, with a weak D call TRBD1 (6 bases). The CDR3 totals 13 residues. V was clipped by 4 bases and J by 6 bases, with 8 bases between them. The V gene's germline CDR1 is SGDLS and CDR2 YYNGEE.